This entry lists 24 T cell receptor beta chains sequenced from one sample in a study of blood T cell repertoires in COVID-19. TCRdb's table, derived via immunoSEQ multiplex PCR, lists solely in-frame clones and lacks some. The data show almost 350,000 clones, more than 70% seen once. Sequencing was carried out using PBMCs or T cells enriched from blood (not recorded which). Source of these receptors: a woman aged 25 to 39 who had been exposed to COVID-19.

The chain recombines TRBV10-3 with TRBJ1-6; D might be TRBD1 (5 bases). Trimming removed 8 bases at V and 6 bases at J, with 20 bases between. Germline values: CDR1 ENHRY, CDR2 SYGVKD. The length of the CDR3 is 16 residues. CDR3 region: CAISGAVQGGNSPLHF. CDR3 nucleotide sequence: TGTGCCATCTCCGGCGCGGTGCAGGGCGGTAATTCACCCCTCCACTTT.

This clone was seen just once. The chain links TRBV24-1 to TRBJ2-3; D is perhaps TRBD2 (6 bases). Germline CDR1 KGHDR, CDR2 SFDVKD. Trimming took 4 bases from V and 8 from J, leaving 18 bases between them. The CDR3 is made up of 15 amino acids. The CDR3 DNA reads TGTGCCACCAGTGACTCAGACAGCCTGGAGGGTACGCAGTATTTT. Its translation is CATSDSDSLEGTQYF.

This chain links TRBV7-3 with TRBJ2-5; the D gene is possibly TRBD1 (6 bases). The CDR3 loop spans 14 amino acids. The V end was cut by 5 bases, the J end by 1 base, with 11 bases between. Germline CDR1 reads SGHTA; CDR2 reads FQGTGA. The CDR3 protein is CASSPQGTQETQYF. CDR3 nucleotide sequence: TGTGCCAGCAGCCCGCAGGGGACCCAAGAGACCCAGTACTTC. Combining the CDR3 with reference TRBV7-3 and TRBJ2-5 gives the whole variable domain GAGVSQTPSNKVTEKGKYVELRCDPISGHTALYWYRQSLGQGPEFLIYFQGTGAADDSGLPNDRFFAVRPEGSVSTLKIQRTERGDSAVYLCASSPQGTQETQYFGPGTRLLVL.

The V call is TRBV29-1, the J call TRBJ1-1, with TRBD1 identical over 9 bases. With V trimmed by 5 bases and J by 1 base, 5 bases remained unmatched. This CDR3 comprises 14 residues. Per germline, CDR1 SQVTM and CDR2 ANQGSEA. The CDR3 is CSVHRGPTNTEAFF. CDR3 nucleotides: TGCAGCGTTCACAGGGGGCCTACGAACACTGAAGCTTTCTTT. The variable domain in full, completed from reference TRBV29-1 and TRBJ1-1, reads SAVISQKPSRDICQRGTSLTIQCQVDSQVTMMFWYRQQPGQSLTLIATANQGSEATYESGFVIDKFPISRPNLTFSTLTVSNMSPEDSSIYLCSVHRGPTNTEAFFGQGTRLTVV.

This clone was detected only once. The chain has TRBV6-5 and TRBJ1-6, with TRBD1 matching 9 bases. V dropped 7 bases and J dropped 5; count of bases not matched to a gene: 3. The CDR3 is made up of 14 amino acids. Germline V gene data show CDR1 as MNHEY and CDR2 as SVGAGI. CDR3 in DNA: TGTGCCAGCACCCGGGACAGGGATAATTCACCCCTCCACTTT. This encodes CASTRDRDNSPLHF.

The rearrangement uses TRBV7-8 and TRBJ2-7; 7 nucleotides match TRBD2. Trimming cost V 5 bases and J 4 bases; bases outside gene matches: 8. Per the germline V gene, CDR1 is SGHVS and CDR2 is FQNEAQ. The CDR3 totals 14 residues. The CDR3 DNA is TGTGCCAGCAGCCTCCGGTGGGAGGGGTACGAGCAGTACTTC. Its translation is CASSLRWEGYEQYF.

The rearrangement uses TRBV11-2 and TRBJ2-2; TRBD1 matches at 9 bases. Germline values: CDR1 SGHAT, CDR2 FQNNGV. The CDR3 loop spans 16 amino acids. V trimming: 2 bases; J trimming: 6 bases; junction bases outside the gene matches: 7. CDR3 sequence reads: CASSLRRQGGSGELFF. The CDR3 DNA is TGTGCCAGCAGCTTACGGCGACAGGGGGGTTCCGGGGAGCTGTTTTTT.

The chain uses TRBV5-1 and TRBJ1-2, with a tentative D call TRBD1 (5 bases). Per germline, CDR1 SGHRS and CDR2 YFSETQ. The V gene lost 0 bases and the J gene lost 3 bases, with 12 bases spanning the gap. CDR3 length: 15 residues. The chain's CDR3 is CASSLEGSRDYGYTF. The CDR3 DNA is TGCGCCAGCAGCTTGGAGGGGTCTCGGGACTATGGCTACACCTTC.

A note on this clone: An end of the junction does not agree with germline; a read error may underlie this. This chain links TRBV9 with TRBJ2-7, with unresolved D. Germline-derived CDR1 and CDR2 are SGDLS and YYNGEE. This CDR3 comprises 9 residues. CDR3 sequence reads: CASSVTRIF. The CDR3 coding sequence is TGTGCCAGCAGCGTCACGAGGATATTC. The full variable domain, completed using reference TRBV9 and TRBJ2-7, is DSGVTQTPKHLITATGQRVTLRCSPRSGDLSVYWYQQSLDQGLQFLIQYYNGEERAKGNILERFSAQQFPDLHSELNLSSLELGDSALYFCASSVTRIFGPGTRLTVT.

This chain's CDR3 is CASSLSTGWVHYGYTF. The CDR3 DNA reads TGTGCCAGCAGCCTCTCCACAGGGTGGGTTCACTATGGCTACACCTTC. The V gene is TRBV5-4, the J gene TRBJ1-2; a weak D match, TRBD1 (6 bases). Between the trimmed V and J ends, which lost 4 bases and 3 bases, there was a span of 19 bases. This CDR3 region has 16 residues. Germline V gene lookup returns CDR1 SGHNT and CDR2 YYREEE (reference sequence).

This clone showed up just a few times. Here the CDR3 DNA reads TGTGCCAGTAGTAAAACTAGTCCCGTCTACGAGCAGTACTTC. Translating gives CASSKTSPVYEQYF. V and J are TRBV19 and TRBJ2-7; TRBD2 might be the D (5 bases). The CDR3 runs 14 residues. CDR1 and CDR2 from the germline V gene are LNHDA and SQIVND (reference sequence). Trimming removed 4 bases at V and 3 bases at J, with 13 bases between.

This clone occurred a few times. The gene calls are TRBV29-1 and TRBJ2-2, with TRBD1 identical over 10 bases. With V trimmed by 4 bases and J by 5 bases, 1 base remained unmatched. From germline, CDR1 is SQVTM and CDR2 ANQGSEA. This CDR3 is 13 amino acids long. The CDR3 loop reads CSVGGQGTGELFF. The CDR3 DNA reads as TGCAGCGTTGGGGGACAGGGGACCGGGGAGCTGTTTTTT.

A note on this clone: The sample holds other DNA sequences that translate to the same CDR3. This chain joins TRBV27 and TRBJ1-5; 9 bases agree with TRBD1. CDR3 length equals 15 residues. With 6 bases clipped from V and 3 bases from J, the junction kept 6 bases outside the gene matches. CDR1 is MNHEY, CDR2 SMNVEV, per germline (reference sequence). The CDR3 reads CASSPGQGPNQPQHF. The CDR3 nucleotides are TGTGCCAGCAGCCCCGGACAGGGGCCCAATCAGCCCCAGCATTTT.

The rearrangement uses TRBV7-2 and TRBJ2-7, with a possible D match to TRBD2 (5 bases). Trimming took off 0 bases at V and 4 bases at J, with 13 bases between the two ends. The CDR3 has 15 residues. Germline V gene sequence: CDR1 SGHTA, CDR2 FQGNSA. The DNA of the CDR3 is TGTGCCAGCAGCTTAGCTGCCGGGAAAGGGTACGAGCAGTACTTC. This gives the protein CASSLAAGKGYEQYF.

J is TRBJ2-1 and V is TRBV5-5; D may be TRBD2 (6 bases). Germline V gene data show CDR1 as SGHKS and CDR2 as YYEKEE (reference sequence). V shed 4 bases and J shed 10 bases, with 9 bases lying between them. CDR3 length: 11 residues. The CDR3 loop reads CASSGDLEQFF. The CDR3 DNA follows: TGTGCCAGCAGCGGGGACTTAGAGCAGTTCTTC.

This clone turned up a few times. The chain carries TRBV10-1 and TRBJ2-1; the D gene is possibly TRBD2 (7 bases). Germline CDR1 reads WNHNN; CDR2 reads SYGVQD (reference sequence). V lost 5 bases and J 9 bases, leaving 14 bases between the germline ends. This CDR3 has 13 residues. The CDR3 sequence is CASSRREGGEQFF. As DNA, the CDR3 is TGCGCCAGCAGTCGAAGGGAGGGGGGTGAGCAGTTCTTC.

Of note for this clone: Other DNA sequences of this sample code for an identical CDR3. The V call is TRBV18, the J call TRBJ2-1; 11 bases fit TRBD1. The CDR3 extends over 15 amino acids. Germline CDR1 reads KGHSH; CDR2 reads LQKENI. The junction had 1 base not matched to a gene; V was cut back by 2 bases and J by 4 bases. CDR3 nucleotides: TGTGCCAGCTCACCAGGACAGGGGGCATACAATGAGCAGTTCTTC. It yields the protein CASSPGQGAYNEQFF.

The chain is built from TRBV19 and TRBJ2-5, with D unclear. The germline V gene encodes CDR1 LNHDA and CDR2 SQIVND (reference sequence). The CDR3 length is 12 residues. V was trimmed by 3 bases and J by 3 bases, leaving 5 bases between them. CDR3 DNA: TGTGCCAGTAGTATCACAGAAGAGACCCAGTACTTC. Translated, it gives CASSITEETQYF. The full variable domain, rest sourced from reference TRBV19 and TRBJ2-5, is DGGITQSPKYLFRKEGQNVTLSCEQNLNHDAMYWYRQDPGQGLRLIYYSQIVNDFQKGDIAEGYSVSREKKESFPLTVTSAQKNPTAFYLCASSITEETQYFGPGTRLLVL.

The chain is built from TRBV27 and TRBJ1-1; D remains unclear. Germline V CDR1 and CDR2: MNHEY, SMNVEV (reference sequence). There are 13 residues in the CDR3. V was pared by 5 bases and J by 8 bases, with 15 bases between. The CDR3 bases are TGTGCCAGCAGTCTCTCACCGAGTCTGGAAGCTTTCTTT. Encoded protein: CASSLSPSLEAFF.

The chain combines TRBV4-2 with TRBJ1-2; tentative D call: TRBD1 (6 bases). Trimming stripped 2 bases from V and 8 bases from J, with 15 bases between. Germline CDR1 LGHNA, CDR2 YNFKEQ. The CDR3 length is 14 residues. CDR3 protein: CASSQMDSPRGYTF. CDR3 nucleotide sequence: TGTGCCAGCAGCCAAATGGACAGTCCCCGGGGCTACACCTTC.

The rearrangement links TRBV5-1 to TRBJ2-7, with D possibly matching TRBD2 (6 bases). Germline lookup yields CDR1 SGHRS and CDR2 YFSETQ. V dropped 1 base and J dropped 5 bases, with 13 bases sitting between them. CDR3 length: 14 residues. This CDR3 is CASSLPGVGNEQYF. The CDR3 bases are TGCGCCAGCAGCTTGCCGGGAGTCGGGAACGAGCAGTACTTC.

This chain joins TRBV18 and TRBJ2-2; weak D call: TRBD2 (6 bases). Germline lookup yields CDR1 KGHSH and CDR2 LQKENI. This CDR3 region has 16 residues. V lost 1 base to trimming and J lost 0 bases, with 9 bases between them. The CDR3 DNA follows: TGTGCCAGCTCACCACTAGCGGAGCCGAACACCGGGGAGCTGTTTTTT. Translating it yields CASSPLAEPNTGELFF.

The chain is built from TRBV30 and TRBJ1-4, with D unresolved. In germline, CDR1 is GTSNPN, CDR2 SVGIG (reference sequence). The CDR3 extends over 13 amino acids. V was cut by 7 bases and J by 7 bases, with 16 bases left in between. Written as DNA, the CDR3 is TGTGCCTCGAATCTCTTAGGCGGTGAAAAACTGTTTTTT. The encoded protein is CASNLLGGEKLFF.

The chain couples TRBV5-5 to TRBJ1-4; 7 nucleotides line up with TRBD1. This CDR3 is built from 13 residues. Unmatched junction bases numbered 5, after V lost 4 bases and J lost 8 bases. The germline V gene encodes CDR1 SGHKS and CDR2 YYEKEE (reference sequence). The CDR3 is CASSLQGNEKLFF. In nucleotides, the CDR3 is TGTGCCAGCAGCCTACAGGGGAACGAAAAACTGTTTTTT.